This is a list of T cell receptor beta chains from one sample in a study of low-dose radiotherapy and immunotherapy resistance in tumors. TCRdb recomputed calls from the reads with MiXCR, one row per CDR3 protein. The data contain tens of thousands of distinct CDR3 sequences, 15% to 20% of them singletons. Sequenced material: PBMCs, taken before treatment. Receptors were obtained from a male donor with prostate cancer. The CDR3 runs from the conserved cysteine through the conserved F or W. D genes are given only for firm matches. Clone size is given for some rows only: seen once, a few or many times, or a class if the clone is expanded.

clone_size | j_call | v_call | d_call | cdr3_nt | cdr3_aa
many | TRBJ1-2 | TRBV11-2 | . | TGTGCCAGCAGCTTCGGGTCTGTGGGGGCTAACTATGGCTACACCTTC | CASSFGSVGANYGYTF
. | TRBJ2-5 | TRBV7-9 | . | TGTGCCAGCAGCACCGTGGGCGGAAAAGAGACCCAGTACTTC | CASSTVGGKETQYF
. | TRBJ1-5 | TRBV19 | TRBD1 | TGTGCCAGTAGTTGGGACAGGACGAGATATGGCAATCAGCCCCAGCATTTT | CASSWDRTRYGNQPQHF
many | TRBJ2-1 | TRBV20-1 | . | TGCAGTGCTAGAGTGGCCACGAGAGAGAGTTTGGGTGAGCAGTTCTTC | CSARVATRESLGEQFF
few | TRBJ2-7 | TRBV6-8 | . | TGTGCCAGCAGTTACTCGACTACCAGCTCAATCCCCTACGAGCAGTACTTC | CASSYSTTSSIPYEQYF
many | TRBJ1-4 | TRBV5-6 | TRBD1 | TGTGCCAGCAGCTTTGGCCACAGGGGGGAAAAACTGTTTTTT | CASSFGHRGEKLFF
many | TRBJ2-1 | TRBV7-2 | TRBD2 | TGTGCCAGCAGCTCGGACCTAGCGGGGGGGCGGAGGAATGAGCAGTTCTTC | CASSSDLAGGRRNEQFF
many | TRBJ2-1 | TRBV7-6 | TRBD2 | TGTGCCAGTTCGAGCGGGGGGACTGACAATGAGCAGTTCTTC | CASSSGGTDNEQFF
many | TRBJ1-4 | TRBV25-1 | TRBD1 | TGTGCCAGCAGGGGGACAGGGGGCGAAAAACTGTTTTTT | CASRGTGGEKLFF
many | TRBJ2-7 | TRBV5-3 | TRBD1 | TGTGCCAGCAGCGGAAGGGACAGGCCCAACTACGAGCAGTACTTC | CASSGRDRPNYEQYF
. | TRBJ2-7 | TRBV3-1 | . | TGTGCCAGCAGCCGGGAAGCCTGGCCGGGCGAGCAGTACTTC | CASSREAWPGEQYF
many | TRBJ2-7 | TRBV7-6 | . | TGTGCCAGCAGCTTAGATCCCCCCCCGGGAGAGCAGTACTTC | CASSLDPPPGEQYF
many | TRBJ2-5 | TRBV14 | . | TGTGCCAGCAGCCAAGGGACCGCAGCGGAGACCCAGTACTTC | CASSQGTAAETQYF
many | TRBJ2-2 | TRBV12-3/TRBV12-4 | . | TGTGCCAGCAGTTTTGAGCCGGGTTTGGGAGACACCGGGGAGCTGTTTTTT | CASSFEPGLGDTGELFF
many | TRBJ2-5 | TRBV6-2/TRBV6-3 | . | TGTGCCAGCAGTTACTCGGGGGGGCAGGGAGAGACCCAGTACTTC | CASSYSGGQGETQYF
few | TRBJ2-1 | TRBV6-2/TRBV6-3 | TRBD2 | TGTGCCAGCAGTTACTCGCCGGGACTAGCGGGACCGCACCGCTACAATGAGCAGTTCTTC | CASSYSPGLAGPHRYNEQFF
many | TRBJ2-2 | TRBV7-8 | TRBD1 | TGTGCCAGCAGCCCAGGGGGCCACACCGGGGAGCTGTTTTTT | CASSPGGHTGELFF
many | TRBJ2-1 | TRBV4-1 | TRBD2 | TGCGCCAGCAGCCAGGGACTAGCGGGGGGGCCACGGCGCAATGAGCAGTTCTTC | CASSQGLAGGPRRNEQFF
many | TRBJ2-7 | TRBV5-4 | TRBD2 | TGTGCCAGCAGCTTGGGGGGGGGGACGAGCTCCTACGAGCAGTACTTC | CASSLGGGTSSYEQYF